This TCR beta chain is from a study of CD8 T cells in Susac syndrome. The authors carried out high-throughput sequencing of TCR beta. They applied it to CD8+ and CD4+ T cells obtained from blood. The multiple sclerosis control cohort comprised treatment-naive individuals presenting with stable or active relapsing-remitting disease. With random hexamers, reverse transcription was performed on about 0.5 to 1 ug of RNA. The amplification used immunoSEQ multiplex PCR on TCR beta CDR3; it spanned 54 Vbeta and 13 Jbeta. TCRdb analysed the immunoSEQ multiplex PCR reads with MiXCR anew, one entry per CDR3 protein. This sample carries 300,000 or so distinct CDR3 sequences, roughly 94% of them seen once, and the ten largest clones take approximately 0.065%. CDR1 is SGHRS and CDR2 is YFSETQ in the germline V gene. CDR3 length: 13 residues. V dropped 4 bases and J dropped 0 bases, with 7 bases sitting between them.

The chain couples TRBV5-1 to TRBJ1-2, with D hard to call. Material for sequencing was CD4+ T cells from PBMCs. This TCR was recovered from a human donor with multiple sclerosis. CDR3 residues: CASSREANYGYTF. CDR3 DNA: TGCGCCAGCAGCCGGGAAGCTAACTATGGCTACACCTTC.